This T cell receptor (beta chain) was sequenced for a study of shared clonotypes between healthy human individuals. For unsorted PBMC, around 280 ng DNA per replicate equaled roughly 30,000 T cell genomes. The method was immunoSEQ multiplex PCR; TCRdb's version includes in-frame clones alone and lacks a portion of them. The sample carries 490,000 or so clones, less than 80% recorded once. The donors were adults (healthy and HIV-negative) with no recent acute infections or vaccinations. This CDR3 is 16 amino acids long. The V gene's germline CDR1 is SNHLY and CDR2 FYNNEI. The V and J ends lost 10 bases and 4 bases respectively, with 26 bases between them.

Sample: PBMCs. The receptor was isolated from a woman in her thirties or forties in good health. Some clones in this sample may be carry-over from other donors' samples. The V call is TRBV2, the J call TRBJ2-7; D may be TRBD1 or TRBD2 (5 bases each). CDR3 coding DNA: TGTGCCATCCACGTATCAAGCCGGGGTGGGGCATACGAGCAGTACTTC. It encodes CAIHVSSRGGAYEQYF.